This T cell receptor beta chain is from a study of cytomegalovirus exposure and HLA in healthy donors. Whole-study results and caveats: Presence/absence analyses rested on an assumption that sequencing depth was roughly uniform across donors. Listed as cytomegalovirus-associated were 150 to 200 TCR beta chains.

This CDR3 spans 14 amino acids. Germline loops: CDR1 SGHNT, CDR2 YYREEE (reference sequence). Losses at the gene ends were 1 base for V and 3 bases for J; bases not matched to a gene: 3. The donors were healthy bone marrow donors. Primers: 60 Vbeta forward and 13 Jbeta reverse. Generated by immunoSEQ multiplex PCR, the TCRdb table keeps only in-frame clones and is missing some. Among under 200,000 clones listed, around 87% were seen once. To note about this clone: Its matching antigen is unknown.

This TCR was recovered from a boy aged 2 to 9 in good health and CMV-seronegative. The chain couples TRBV5-4 to TRBJ1-2; TRBD1 matches at 7 bases. Source material: PBMCs. CDR3 region: CASSLIQGDYGYTF. For the CDR3, the DNA is TGTGCCAGCAGCTTGATCCAGGGGGACTATGGCTACACCTTC. Drawing the rest from reference TRBV5-4 and TRBJ1-2, the complete variable domain is ETGVTQSPTHLIKTRGQQVTLRCSSQSGHNTVSWYQQALGQGPQFIFQYYREEENGRGNFPPRFSGLQFPNYSSELNVNALELDDSALYLCASSLIQGDYGYTFGSGTRLTVV.